This is a list of T cell receptor beta chains from one sample in a study of blood T cell repertoires in COVID-19. The method was immunoSEQ multiplex PCR; TCRdb's version includes in-frame clones alone and lacks a portion of them. The sample holds just over 90,000 clones, about 80% seen once. Sample: peripheral blood. Receptors were obtained from a human donor in a cohort sampled during active COVID-19. Each CDR3 is given with its conserved first and last residue. Each record gives: D gene, V gene, J gene, clone size, CDR3 protein, CDR3 DNA. The D gene is left open where the match is weak. Only part of the rows carry a size: once, few, many, or a class if the clone is expanded.

D: -
V: TRBV2
J: TRBJ2-5
size: few
CDR3: CASKLVVTQYF
DNA: TGTGCCAGCAAATTAGTAGTGACCCAGTACTTC

D: -
V: TRBV5-5
J: TRBJ2-3
size: -
CDR3: CASSFGWTDTQYF
DNA: TGTGCCAGCAGCTTCGGGTGGACAGATACGCAGTATTTT

D: -
V: TRBV28
J: TRBJ1-2
size: -
CDR3: CASSLIGSNYGYTF
DNA: TGTGCCAGCAGTTTAATCGGGTCTAACTATGGCTACACCTTC

D: TRBD1
V: TRBV18
J: TRBJ1-6
size: few
CDR3: CASSPGTGVNSPLHF
DNA: TGTGCCAGCTCACCAGGGACAGGGGTGAATTCACCCCTCCACTTT

D: -
V: TRBV18
J: TRBJ2-2
size: few
CDR3: CASSSQVNGELFF
DNA: TGTGCCAGCTCTTCACAGGTCAACGGGGAGCTGTTTTTT

D: -
V: TRBV2
J: TRBJ1-1
size: once
CDR3: CASRHGTTNTEAFF
DNA: TGTGCCAGCCGACACGGGACAACCAACACTGAAGCTTTCTTT

D: -
V: TRBV3-1/TRBV3-2
J: TRBJ1-3
size: -
CDR3: CASSQRQAGNTIYF
DNA: TGTGCCAGCAGCCAGAGACAAGCTGGAAACACCATATATTTT

D: TRBD1
V: TRBV18
J: TRBJ1-6
size: -
CDR3: CASSPGQGADSPLHF
DNA: TGTGCCAGCTCACCTGGACAGGGCGCGGATTCACCCCTCCACTTT

D: TRBD2
V: TRBV15
J: TRBJ2-3
size: -
CDR3: CATSRAITSGGTDTQYF
DNA: TGTGCCACCAGCAGAGCGATCACTAGCGGGGGAACAGATACGCAGTATTTT

D: TRBD1
V: TRBV5-1
J: TRBJ2-7
size: many
CDR3: CASSGGQAYEQYF
DNA: TGCGCCAGCAGCGGGGGACAGGCCTACGAGCAGTACTTC

D: -
V: TRBV5-4
J: TRBJ2-7
size: -
CDR3: CASSLYYEQYF
DNA: TGTGCCAGCAGCCTTTACTACGAGCAGTACTTC

D: -
V: TRBV2
J: TRBJ1-3
size: -
CDR3: CASRLLSGNTIYF
DNA: TGTGCCAGCCGACTGCTCTCTGGAAACACCATATATTTT

D: TRBD2
V: TRBV7-3
J: TRBJ2-5
size: -
CDR3: CASSYIAGVRETQYF
DNA: TGTGCCAGCAGCTATATAGCGGGAGTCAGGGAGACCCAGTACTTC

D: -
V: TRBV18
J: TRBJ2-1
size: -
CDR3: CASSSDKGSDEQFF
DNA: TGTGCCAGCTCCTCCGATAAGGGGTCCGATGAGCAGTTCTTC

D: -
V: TRBV28
J: TRBJ1-3
size: once
CDR3: CASSLWQGGNTIYF
DNA: TGTGCCAGCAGTTTATGGCAGGGAGGAAACACCATATATTTT

D: TRBD1
V: TRBV4-1
J: TRBJ2-5
size: -
CDR3: CASSQGDRVTETQYF
DNA: TGCGCCAGCAGCCAGGGGGACAGGGTCACAGAGACCCAGTACTTC

D: -
V: TRBV6-6
J: TRBJ1-2
size: -
CDR3: CASYSYGYTF
DNA: TGTGCCAGTTACAGCTATGGCTACACCTTC

D: -
V: TRBV21-1
J: TRBJ2-7
size: once
CDR3: CASSKVYRLPYEQYF
DNA: TGTGCCAGCAGCAAAGTGTACAGGCTCCCCTACGAGCAGTACTTC

D: TRBD2
V: TRBV6-5
J: TRBJ2-5
size: -
CDR3: CASSTGTSGGGTQYF
DNA: TGTGCCAGCAGTACTGGGACTAGCGGGGGGGGTACCCAGTACTTC

D: -
V: TRBV5-1
J: TRBJ2-1
size: -
CDR3: CASSQVNAYNEQFF
DNA: TGCGCCAGCAGCCAGGTTAACGCCTACAATGAGCAGTTCTTC

D: TRBD2
V: TRBV5-1
J: TRBJ2-1
size: -
CDR3: CASSSGLAGRGEQFF
DNA: TGCGCCAGCAGCTCGGGACTAGCAGGGAGGGGTGAGCAGTTCTTC

D: TRBD2
V: TRBV28
J: TRBJ2-1
size: once
CDR3: CASISGGAGDEQFF
DNA: TGTGCCAGCATTAGCGGGGGGGCCGGTGATGAGCAGTTCTTC

D: TRBD1
V: TRBV5-1
J: TRBJ1-4
size: -
CDR3: CASSPGTVVTNEKLFF
DNA: TGCGCCAGCAGCCCCGGGACAGTAGTAACTAATGAAAAACTGTTTTTT

D: -
V: TRBV6-1
J: TRBJ2-3
size: once
CDR3: CASSEGSSADTQYF
DNA: TGTGCCAGCAGTGAAGGCAGTTCTGCAGATACGCAGTATTTT

D: -
V: TRBV28
J: TRBJ2-7
size: -
CDR3: CASGNYEQYF
DNA: TGTGCCAGCGGCAACTACGAGCAGTACTTC

D: TRBD1
V: TRBV27
J: TRBJ1-1
size: few
CDR3: CASSLYGQGAANTEAFF
DNA: TGTGCCAGCAGTTTGTACGGACAGGGGGCGGCGAACACTGAAGCTTTCTTT

D: -
V: TRBV6-5
J: TRBJ2-7
size: -
CDR3: CASSSVGTTYEQYF
DNA: TGTGCCAGCAGTAGCGTCGGAACAACCTACGAGCAGTACTTC